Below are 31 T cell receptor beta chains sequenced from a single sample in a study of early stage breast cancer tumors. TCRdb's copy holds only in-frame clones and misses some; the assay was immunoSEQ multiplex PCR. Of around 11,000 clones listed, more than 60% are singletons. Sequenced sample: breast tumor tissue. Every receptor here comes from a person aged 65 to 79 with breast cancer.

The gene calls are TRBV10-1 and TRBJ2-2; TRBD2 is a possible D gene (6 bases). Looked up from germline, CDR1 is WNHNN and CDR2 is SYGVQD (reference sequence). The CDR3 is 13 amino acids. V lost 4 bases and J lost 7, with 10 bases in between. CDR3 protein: CASSAPGGGELFF. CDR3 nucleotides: TGCGCCAGCAGTGCCCCCGGGGGCGGGGAGCTGTTTTTT.

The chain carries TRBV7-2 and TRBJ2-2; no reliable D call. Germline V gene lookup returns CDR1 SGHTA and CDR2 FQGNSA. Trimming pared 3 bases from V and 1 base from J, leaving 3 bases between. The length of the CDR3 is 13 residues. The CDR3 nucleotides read TGTGCCAGCAGCTTTATGAACACCGGGGAGCTGTTTTTT. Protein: CASSFMNTGELFF.

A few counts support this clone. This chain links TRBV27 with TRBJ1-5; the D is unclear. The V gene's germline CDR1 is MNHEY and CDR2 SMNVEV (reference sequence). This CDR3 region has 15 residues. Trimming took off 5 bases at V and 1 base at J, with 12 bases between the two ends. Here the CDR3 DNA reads TGTGCCAGCAGTCTCAAAGCGGCCAGCAATCAGCCCCAGCATTTT. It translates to CASSLKAASNQPQHF.

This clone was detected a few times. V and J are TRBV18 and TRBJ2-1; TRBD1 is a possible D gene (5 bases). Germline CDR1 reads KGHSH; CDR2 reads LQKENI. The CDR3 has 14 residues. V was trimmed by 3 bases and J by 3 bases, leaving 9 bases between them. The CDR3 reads CASSPRVGYNEQFF. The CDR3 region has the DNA TGTGCCAGCTCACCCAGGGTTGGCTACAATGAGCAGTTCTTC. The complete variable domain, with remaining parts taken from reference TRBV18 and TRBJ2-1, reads NAGVMQNPRHLVRRRGQEARLRCSPMKGHSHVYWYRQLPEEGLKFMVYLQKENIIDESGMPKERFSAEFPKEGPSILRIQQVVRGDSAAYFCASSPRVGYNEQFFGPGTRLTVL.

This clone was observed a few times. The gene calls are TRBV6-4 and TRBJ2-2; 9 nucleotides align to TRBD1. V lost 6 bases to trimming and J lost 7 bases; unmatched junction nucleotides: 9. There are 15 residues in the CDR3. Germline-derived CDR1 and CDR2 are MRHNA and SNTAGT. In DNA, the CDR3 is TGTGCCAGCAGCCCCATACAGGGACAGGGCGGGGAGCTGTTTTTT. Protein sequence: CASSPIQGQGGELFF.

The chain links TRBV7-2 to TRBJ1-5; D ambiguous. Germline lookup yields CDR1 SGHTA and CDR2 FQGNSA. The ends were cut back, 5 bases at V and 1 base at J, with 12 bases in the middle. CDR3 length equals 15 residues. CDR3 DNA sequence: TGTGCCAGCAGCGTAACAGAGGGCAGCAATCAGCCCCAGCATTTT. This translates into CASSVTEGSNQPQHF. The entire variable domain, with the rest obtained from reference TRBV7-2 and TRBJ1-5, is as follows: GAGVSQSPSNKVTEKGKDVELRCDPISGHTALYWYRQSLGQGLEFLIYFQGNSAPDKSGLPSDRFSAERTGGSVSTLTIQRTQQEDSAVYLCASSVTEGSNQPQHFGDGTRLSIL.

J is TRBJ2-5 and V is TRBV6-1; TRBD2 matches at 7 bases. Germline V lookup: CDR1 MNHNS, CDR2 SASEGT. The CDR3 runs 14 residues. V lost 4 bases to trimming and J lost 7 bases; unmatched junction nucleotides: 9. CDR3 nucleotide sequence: TGTGCCAGCAGTGGAGAAGCGGGGACGAGGACCCAGTACTTC. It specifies CASSGEAGTRTQYF.

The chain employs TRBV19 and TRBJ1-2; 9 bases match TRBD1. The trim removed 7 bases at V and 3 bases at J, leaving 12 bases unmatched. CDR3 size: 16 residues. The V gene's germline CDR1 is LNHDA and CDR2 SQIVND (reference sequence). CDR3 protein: CASTAIRDRVDYGYTF. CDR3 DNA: TGTGCCAGTACCGCAATACGGGACAGGGTTGACTATGGCTACACCTTC.

CDR3 protein: CASKKAGRYTDTQYF. The DNA of the CDR3 is TGTGCCAGCAAAAAAGCGGGGCGATACACAGATACGCAGTATTTT. The chain is built from TRBV2 and TRBJ2-3; 7 bases align to TRBD2. CDR1 is SNHLY, CDR2 FYNNEI, per germline. The V segment lost 7 bases and the J segment 2 bases; nucleotides outside the gene matches: 9. CDR3 length: 15 amino acids.

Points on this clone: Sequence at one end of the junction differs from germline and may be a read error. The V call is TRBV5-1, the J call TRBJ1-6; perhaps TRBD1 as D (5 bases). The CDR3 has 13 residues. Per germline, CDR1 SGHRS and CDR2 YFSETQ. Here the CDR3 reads CASSLGLGSPLHF. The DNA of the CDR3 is TGTGCCAGCAGCTTGGGGCTGGGCTCACCCCTCCACTTT.

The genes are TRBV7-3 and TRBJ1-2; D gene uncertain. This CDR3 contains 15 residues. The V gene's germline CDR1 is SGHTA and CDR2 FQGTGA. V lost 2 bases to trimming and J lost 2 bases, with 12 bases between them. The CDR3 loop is CASSLVAGSNYGYTF. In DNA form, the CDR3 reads TGTGCCAGCAGCTTAGTTGCAGGATCAAACTATGGCTACACCTTC.

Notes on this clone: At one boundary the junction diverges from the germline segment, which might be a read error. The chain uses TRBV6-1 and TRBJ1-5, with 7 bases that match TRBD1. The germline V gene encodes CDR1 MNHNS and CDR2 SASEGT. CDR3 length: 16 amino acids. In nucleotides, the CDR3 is TGTGCCAGCAGAGAAGCACAGGGGCAGCAAGGGCAGCCCCAGCATTTT. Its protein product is CASREAQGQQGQPQHF.

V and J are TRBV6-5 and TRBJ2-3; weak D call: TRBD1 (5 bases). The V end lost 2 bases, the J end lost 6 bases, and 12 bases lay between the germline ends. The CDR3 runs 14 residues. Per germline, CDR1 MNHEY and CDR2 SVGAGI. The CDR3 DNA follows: TGTGCCAGCAGTTACGATGGGGCGTTTGATACGCAGTATTTT. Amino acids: CASSYDGAFDTQYF.

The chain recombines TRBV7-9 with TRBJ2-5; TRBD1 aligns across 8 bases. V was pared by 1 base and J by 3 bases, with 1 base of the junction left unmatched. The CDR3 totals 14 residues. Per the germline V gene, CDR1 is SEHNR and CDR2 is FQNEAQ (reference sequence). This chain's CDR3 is CASSLGQGKETQYF. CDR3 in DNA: TGTGCCAGCAGCTTAGGACAGGGGAAAGAGACCCAGTACTTC.

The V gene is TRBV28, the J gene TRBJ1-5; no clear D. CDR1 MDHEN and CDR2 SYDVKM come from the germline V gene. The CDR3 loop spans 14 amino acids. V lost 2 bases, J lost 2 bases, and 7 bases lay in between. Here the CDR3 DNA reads TGTGCCAGCAGTTTAACAATGGGCAATCAGCCCCAGCATTTT. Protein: CASSLTMGNQPQHF.

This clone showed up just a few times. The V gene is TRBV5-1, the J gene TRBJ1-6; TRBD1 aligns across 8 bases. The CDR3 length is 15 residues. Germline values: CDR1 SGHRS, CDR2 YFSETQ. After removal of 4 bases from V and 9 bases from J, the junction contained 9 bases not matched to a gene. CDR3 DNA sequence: TGCGCCAGCAGCGACGGACAGGGATCACTTTCACCCCTCCACTTT. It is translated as CASSDGQGSLSPLHF.

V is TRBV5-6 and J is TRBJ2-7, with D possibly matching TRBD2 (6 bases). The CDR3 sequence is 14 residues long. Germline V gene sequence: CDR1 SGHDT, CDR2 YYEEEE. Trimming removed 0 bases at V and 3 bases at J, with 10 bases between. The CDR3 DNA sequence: TGTGCCAGCAGCTTGGGGAGGACTATCTACGAGCAGTACTTC. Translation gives CASSLGRTIYEQYF.

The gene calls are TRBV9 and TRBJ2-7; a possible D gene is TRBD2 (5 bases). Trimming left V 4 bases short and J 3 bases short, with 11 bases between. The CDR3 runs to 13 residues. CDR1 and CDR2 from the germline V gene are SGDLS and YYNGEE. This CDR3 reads CASSPYSDYEQYF. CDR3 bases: TGTGCCAGCAGCCCCTATAGCGACTACGAGCAGTACTTC.

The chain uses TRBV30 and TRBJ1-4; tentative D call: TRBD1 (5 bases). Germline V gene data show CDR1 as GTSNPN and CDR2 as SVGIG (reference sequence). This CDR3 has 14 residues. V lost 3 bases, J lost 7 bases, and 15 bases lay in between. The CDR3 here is CAWRPGGAGEKLFF. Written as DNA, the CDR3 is TGTGCCTGGAGGCCGGGGGGAGCCGGTGAAAAACTGTTTTTT.

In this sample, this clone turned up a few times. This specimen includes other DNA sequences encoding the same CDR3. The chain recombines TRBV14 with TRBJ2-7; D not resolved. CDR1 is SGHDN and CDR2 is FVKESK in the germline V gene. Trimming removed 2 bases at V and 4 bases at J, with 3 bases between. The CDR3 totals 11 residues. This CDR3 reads CASSQTYEQYF. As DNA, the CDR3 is TGTGCCAGCAGCCAAACATACGAGCAGTACTTC.

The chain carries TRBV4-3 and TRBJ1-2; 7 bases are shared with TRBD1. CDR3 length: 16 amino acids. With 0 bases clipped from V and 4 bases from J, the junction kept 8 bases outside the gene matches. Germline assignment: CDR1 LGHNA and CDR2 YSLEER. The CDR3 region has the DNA TGCGCCAGCAGCCAAGATCGGGGACAGACCATCTATGGCTACACCTTC. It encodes CASSQDRGQTIYGYTF.

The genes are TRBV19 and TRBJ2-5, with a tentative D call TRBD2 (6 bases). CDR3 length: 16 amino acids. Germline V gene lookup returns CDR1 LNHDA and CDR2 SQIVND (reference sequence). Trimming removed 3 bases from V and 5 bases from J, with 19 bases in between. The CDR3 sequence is CASSIWLRDGSETQYF. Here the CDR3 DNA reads TGTGCCAGTAGTATCTGGCTCCGGGACGGGAGCGAGACCCAGTACTTC.

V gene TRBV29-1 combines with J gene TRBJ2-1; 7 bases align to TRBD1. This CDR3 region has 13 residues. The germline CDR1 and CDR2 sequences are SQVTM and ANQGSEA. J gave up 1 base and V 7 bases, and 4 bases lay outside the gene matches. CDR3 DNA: TGCAGCGGTGGGGACAGTTCCTACAATGAGCAGTTCTTC. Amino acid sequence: CSGGDSSYNEQFF.

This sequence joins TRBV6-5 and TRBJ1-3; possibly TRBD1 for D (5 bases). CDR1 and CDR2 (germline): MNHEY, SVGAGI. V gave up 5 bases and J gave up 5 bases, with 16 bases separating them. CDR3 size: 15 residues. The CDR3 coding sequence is TGTGCCAGCAGTCCCCCGGGACTGTTTCGAAACACCATATATTTT. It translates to CASSPPGLFRNTIYF.

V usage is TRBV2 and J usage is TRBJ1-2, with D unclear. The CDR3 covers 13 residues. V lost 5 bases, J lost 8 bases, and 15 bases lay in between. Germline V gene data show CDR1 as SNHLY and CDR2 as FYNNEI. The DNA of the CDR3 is TGTGCCAGCAGTAGAGAGTACCCTTGGGGCTACACCTTC. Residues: CASSREYPWGYTF.

CDR3 region: CASSLVYVEQETQYF. The CDR3 DNA follows: TGTGCCAGCAGCTTAGTCTACGTAGAGCAAGAGACCCAGTACTTC. The chain links TRBV7-9 to TRBJ2-5; D remains unclear. This CDR3 comprises 15 residues. Germline loops: CDR1 SEHNR, CDR2 FQNEAQ (reference sequence). The ends were cut back, 1 base at V and 2 bases at J, with 11 bases in the middle.

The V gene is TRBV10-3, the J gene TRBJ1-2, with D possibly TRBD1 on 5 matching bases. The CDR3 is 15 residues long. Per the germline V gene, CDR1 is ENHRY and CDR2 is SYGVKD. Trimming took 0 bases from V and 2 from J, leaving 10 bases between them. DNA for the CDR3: TGTGCCATCAGTGAGTCCCTCGGGGGGAACTATGGCTACACCTTC. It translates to CAISESLGGNYGYTF.

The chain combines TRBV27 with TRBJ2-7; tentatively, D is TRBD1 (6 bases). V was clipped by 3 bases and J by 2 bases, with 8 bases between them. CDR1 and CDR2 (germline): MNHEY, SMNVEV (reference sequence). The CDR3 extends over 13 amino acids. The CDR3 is CASSLKGAYEQYF. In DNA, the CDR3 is TGTGCCAGCAGTTTGAAGGGGGCCTACGAGCAGTACTTC.

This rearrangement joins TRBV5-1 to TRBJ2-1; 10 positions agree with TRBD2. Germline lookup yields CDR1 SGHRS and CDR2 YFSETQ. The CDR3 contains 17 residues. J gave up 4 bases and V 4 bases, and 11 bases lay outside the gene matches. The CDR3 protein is CASSGGGLAGAYNEQFF. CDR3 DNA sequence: TGCGCCAGCAGCGGAGGGGGCCTAGCGGGGGCTTACAATGAGCAGTTCTTC. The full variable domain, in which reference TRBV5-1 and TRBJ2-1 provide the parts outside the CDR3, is KAGVTQTPRYLIKTRGQQVTLSCSPISGHRSVSWYQQTPGQGLQFLFEYFSETQRNKGNFPGRFSGRQFSNSRSEMNVSTLELGDSALYLCASSGGGLAGAYNEQFFGPGTRLTVL.

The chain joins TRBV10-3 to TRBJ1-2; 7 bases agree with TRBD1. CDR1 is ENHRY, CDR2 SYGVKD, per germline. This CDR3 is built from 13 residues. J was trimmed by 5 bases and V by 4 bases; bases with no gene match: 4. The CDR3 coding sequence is TGTGCCATCAGTGGCGGGACAGAGTATGGCTACACCTTC. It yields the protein CAISGGTEYGYTF.

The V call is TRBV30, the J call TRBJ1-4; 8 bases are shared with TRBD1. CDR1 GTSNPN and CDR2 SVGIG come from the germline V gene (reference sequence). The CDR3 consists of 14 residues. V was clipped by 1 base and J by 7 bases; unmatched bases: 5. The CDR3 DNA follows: TGTGCCTGGAGTGAACAGGGGGTGGCTGAAAAACTGTTTTTT. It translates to CAWSEQGVAEKLFF.